Listed below are T cell receptor beta chains from one sample, sequenced in a study of shared clonotypes between healthy human individuals. Profiling relied on immunoSEQ multiplex PCR, and the TCRdb table lists in-frame clones only, not all of them. This sample has roughly 2,300,000 clones, with 85% to 95% found just once. Material for sequencing was naive CD4+ T cells from PBMCs. The source is a man in his late teens or twenties in good health. Some clones in this sample may be carry-over from other donors' samples. Each CDR3 is given with its conserved first and last residue. Fields, in order: CDR3 DNA, CDR3 protein, CDR3 length, clone size, D gene, J gene, V gene. D genes are given only for firm matches. For some rows the clone size is stated as once, few or many, or as a class when expanded; others skip it.

TGTGCCAGCAGCCCCTTCCGCGGGACAACTAATACCTACGAGCAGTACTTC CASSPFRGTTNTYEQYF 17 - - TRBJ2-7 TRBV7-8
TGTGCCAGCATATCCGCCTCGCGGGGACTTATCTACGAGCAGTACTTC CASISASRGLIYEQYF 16 - - TRBJ2-7 TRBV6-6
TGTGCCAGCAGCTTGGTTCGGGTAAGCGAGCAGTACTTC CASSLVRVSEQYF 13 - - TRBJ2-7 TRBV5-8
TGCGCCAGCAGCAACAGACAGGGCCCTACTGAAGCTTTCTTT CASSNRQGPTEAFF 14 - TRBD1 TRBJ1-1 TRBV5-1
TGTGCCAGCAGTTTATGGGGTCAAGGAGGGGATGAGCAGTTCTTC CASSLWGQGGDEQFF 15 once - TRBJ2-1 TRBV28
TGTGCCAGCAGCCCAAACATAGTAACTAGCGGGGCTTACAATGAGCAGTTCTTC CASSPNIVTSGAYNEQFF 18 - TRBD2 TRBJ2-1 TRBV7-9
TGCAGCGCCCCTGATGGGACAGGGTCCTACAATGAGCAGTTCTTC CSAPDGTGSYNEQFF 15 - TRBD1 TRBJ2-1 TRBV29-1
TGCGCCAGCATAATACGGACTTTGTACGAGCAGTACTTC CASIIRTLYEQYF 13 - - TRBJ2-7 TRBV10-1
TGTGCCAGCAGCGTGCAGGGGGATGGTGGCACCATATATTTT CASSVQGDGGTIYF 14 - TRBD1 TRBJ1-3 TRBV9
TGTGCCACCCAGGGACGGACGAACACTGAAGCTTTCTTT CATQGRTNTEAFF 13 - - TRBJ1-1 TRBV28
TGTGCCAGCAGCGGCGACGGGGGGAGCTATGGCTACACCTTC CASSGDGGSYGYTF 14 - - TRBJ1-2 TRBV9
TGTGCCAGCAGTCCGACAGGTCGCGGTGGCTACACCTTC CASSPTGRGGYTF 13 - - TRBJ1-2 TRBV5-8
TGTGCCAGCAGCCTGCAGGGTGGGACTGAAGCTTTCTTT CASSLQGGTEAFF 13 once - TRBJ1-1 TRBV14
TGTGCCAGCTCACCGGTCGGGGACGGAGGAAACACCATATATTTT CASSPVGDGGNTIYF 15 once - TRBJ1-3 TRBV18
TGTGCCAGCAGCTTAGCTATGTCTAACACTGAAGCTTTCTTT CASSLAMSNTEAFF 14 - - TRBJ1-1 TRBV7-9
TGTGCCAGCAGTCCTACAGGCTACCCCGGGGAGCTGTTTTTT CASSPTGYPGELFF 14 - - TRBJ2-2 TRBV7-6
TGTGCCAGCAGTGAATGGAGGGATCAAGAGACCCAGTACTTC CASSEWRDQETQYF 14 - - TRBJ2-5 TRBV2
TGTGCCATCAGTGAGATAGGACAGGGGACTGGTTTCCATGAGCAGTTCTTC CAISEIGQGTGFHEQFF 17 - TRBD1 TRBJ2-1 TRBV10-3
TGCAGTGCTAGACCCACAGGAGGCTACACCTTC CSARPTGGYTF 11 - - TRBJ1-2 TRBV20-1
TGTGCCAGCAGCCAAAAAGGACAGGGCAACACTGAAGCTTTCTTT CASSQKGQGNTEAFF 15 - TRBD1 TRBJ1-1 TRBV7-9
TGTGCCAGCAGAGAGGGGGCTCGGAGCGATGGCTACACCTTC CASREGARSDGYTF 14 - TRBD1 TRBJ1-2 TRBV28
TGTGCCAGCAGCACCTCCGTGCGGGGGCCCTACGAGCAGTACTTC CASSTSVRGPYEQYF 15 - - TRBJ2-7 TRBV9